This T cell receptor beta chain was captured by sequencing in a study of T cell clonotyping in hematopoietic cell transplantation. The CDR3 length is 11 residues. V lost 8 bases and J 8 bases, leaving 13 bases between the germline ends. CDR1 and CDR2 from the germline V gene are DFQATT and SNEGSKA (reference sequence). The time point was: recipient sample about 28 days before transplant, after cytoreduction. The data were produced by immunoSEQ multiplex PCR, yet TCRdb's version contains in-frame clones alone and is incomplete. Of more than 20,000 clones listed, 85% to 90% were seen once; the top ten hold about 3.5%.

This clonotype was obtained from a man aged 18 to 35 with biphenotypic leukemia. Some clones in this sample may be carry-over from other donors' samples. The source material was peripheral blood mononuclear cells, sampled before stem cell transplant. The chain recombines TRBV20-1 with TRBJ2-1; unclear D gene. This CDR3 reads CSLRGADEQFF. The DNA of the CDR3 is TGCAGTCTTCGAGGCGCTGATGAGCAGTTCTTC.